This TCR beta chain stems from a study of cytomegalovirus exposure and HLA in healthy donors. Study-wide findings and caveats: Researchers left out some V segments, among them TRBV6-2 and TRBV6-3, as indistinguishable. In a later analysis, most CMV-associated TCR beta chains appeared HLA-restricted. As a later analysis showed, a missense DCLRE1C variant was linked to trimming of TCR beta V- and J-genes.

The PCR made use of 60 Vbeta and 13 Jbeta primers. Here immunoSEQ multiplex PCR was the method, and the copy in TCRdb shows in-frame clones only, minus some. Of approximately 170,000 clones in the sample, approximately 71% were seen once. With regard to this clone: Its antigen is undetermined.

The CDR3 is 13 amino acids. Germline CDR1 reads SGHDT; CDR2 reads YYEEEE. V dropped 0 bases and J dropped 4; count of bases not matched to a gene: 0. V and J are TRBV5-6 and TRBJ2-5; 7 nucleotides line up with TRBD2. This TCR came from a male donor in good health and CMV-seronegative. The sequenced sample consisted of PBMCs. The DNA of the CDR3 is TGTGCCAGCAGCTTGGAGCGGGGAGAGACCCAGTACTTC. Translated: CASSLERGETQYF.